Each of the 26 T cell receptor beta chains below was sequenced from the same sample in a study of blood T cell repertoires in COVID-19. Clones were sequenced by immunoSEQ multiplex PCR, and TCRdb holds only the in-frame ones, with some missing. The table has over 250,000 clones, approximately 93% seen once. The source material was peripheral blood. The receptors derive from a woman younger than 45 with COVID-19, enrolled during active disease.

This clone was seen a handful of times. The CDR3 region has the DNA TGTGCCAGCAGTGTCGGGAGCGGGTACACAGATACGCAGTATTTT. Protein: CASSVGSGYTDTQYF. The chain carries TRBV25-1 and TRBJ2-3; D possibly corresponds to TRBD2 (6 bases). Germline CDR1 and CDR2: MGHDK and SYGVNS. The CDR3 has 15 residues. V was trimmed by 4 bases and J by 2 bases, leaving 13 bases between them.

This rearrangement joins TRBV27 to TRBJ1-1; no clear D gene. CDR1 is MNHEY, CDR2 SMNVEV, per germline (reference sequence). The CDR3 consists of 12 residues. Between the trimmed V and J ends, which lost 5 bases and 7 bases, there was a span of 11 bases. CDR3 nucleotide sequence: TGTGCCAGCAGTCCGCCCGGGAGTGAAGCTTTCTTT. Its translation: CASSPPGSEAFF.

This rearrangement joins TRBV2 to TRBJ2-1; TRBD2 aligns across 10 bases. Per the germline V gene, CDR1 is SNHLY and CDR2 is FYNNEI. The CDR3 loop spans 14 amino acids. The V gene end was trimmed by 8 bases and the J gene end by 4 bases; junction bases not matched to a gene: 5. CDR3 residues: CASSGLAEYNEQFF. In DNA, the CDR3 is TGTGCCAGCTCCGGACTAGCGGAATACAATGAGCAGTTCTTC.

V usage is TRBV6-5 and J usage is TRBJ2-7; D may be TRBD2 (6 bases). CDR3 length: 13 amino acids. Between the trimmed V and J ends, which lost 2 bases and 2 bases, there was a span of 7 bases. Per germline, CDR1 MNHEY and CDR2 SVGAGI. As DNA, the CDR3 is TGTGCCAGCAGTTACGGAGGGACCTACGAGCAGTACTTC. As protein: CASSYGGTYEQYF.

This chain uses TRBV12-2 with TRBJ2-2; TRBD2 reflects the table's D call only, with no check against the DNA. TRBV12-2 is a recognized pseudogene. The CDR3 is made up of 18 amino acids. CDR3 residues: CASRLETSGIAGTGELFF. DNA for the CDR3: TGTGCAAGTCGCTTAGAGACTAGCGGGATCGCGGGCACCGGGGAGCTGTTTTTT.

The rearrangement links TRBV30 to TRBJ2-7; a weak D match, TRBD1 (6 bases). CDR3 length equals 11 residues. Per germline, CDR1 GTSNPN and CDR2 SVGIG (reference sequence). The V and J ends lost 2 bases and 6 bases respectively, with 8 bases between them. In DNA, the CDR3 is TGTGCCTGGAGTCGGACAGCCGAGCAGTACTTC. Its protein product is CAWSRTAEQYF. The full variable domain, completed using reference TRBV30 and TRBJ2-7, is SQTIHQWPATLVQPVGSPLSLECTVEGTSNPNLYWYRQAAGRGLQLLFYSVGIGQISSEVPQNLSASRPQDRQFILSSKKLLLSDSGFYLCAWSRTAEQYFGPGTRLTVT.

V is TRBV2 and J is TRBJ1-5; D may be TRBD1 (6 bases). The V end lost 3 bases, the J end lost 7 bases, and 10 bases lay between the germline ends. This CDR3 spans 13 amino acids. CDR1 is SNHLY and CDR2 is FYNNEI in the germline V gene. Here the CDR3 DNA reads TGTGCCAGCAGTGACAGGGGTTACCAGCCCCAGCATTTT. Amino acids: CASSDRGYQPQHF.

The chain has TRBV15 and TRBJ2-5, with D possibly being TRBD2 (5 bases). This CDR3 spans 15 amino acids. Trimming pared 8 bases from V and 4 bases from J, leaving 20 bases between. In germline, CDR1 is LNHNV, CDR2 YYDKDF (reference sequence). DNA of the CDR3: TGTGCCACCGGCACTAGGGCCCTTGGAGGAGAGACCCAGTACTTC. This encodes CATGTRALGGETQYF.

A few counts support this clone. The chain employs TRBV7-3 and TRBJ1-1; 10 bases are a match to TRBD1. CDR3 size: 16 residues. Germline lookup yields CDR1 SGHTA and CDR2 FQGTGA. V trimming: 5 bases; J trimming: 6 bases; junction bases outside the gene matches: 12. CDR3 amino acids: CASSPSGTGAGAEAFF. Written as DNA, the CDR3 is TGTGCCAGCAGCCCCTCCGGGACAGGGGCGGGCGCTGAAGCTTTCTTT.

This chain links TRBV30 with TRBJ2-5; tentative D call: TRBD2 (6 bases). The V and J ends lost 0 bases and 2 bases respectively, with 10 bases between them. Germline V gene sequence: CDR1 GTSNPN, CDR2 SVGIG (reference sequence). This CDR3 has 14 residues. The CDR3 loop reads CAWSVSEGQETQYF. The CDR3, as DNA: TGTGCCTGGAGTGTCTCGGAGGGTCAAGAGACCCAGTACTTC.

This chain joins TRBV5-6 and TRBJ1-2; 10 bases are shared with TRBD1. Germline-derived CDR1 and CDR2 are SGHDT and YYEEEE. The junction had 3 bases not matched to a gene; V was cut back by 5 bases and J by 8 bases. The CDR3 spans 12 residues. The CDR3, as DNA: TGTGCCAGCAGTGACAGGGGGCGAGGCTACACCTTC. Translated, it gives CASSDRGRGYTF. Variable domain in full (rest from reference TRBV5-6 and TRBJ1-2): DAGVTQSPTHLIKTRGQQVTLRCSPKSGHDTVSWYQQALGQGPQFIFQYYEEEERQRGNFPDRFSGHQFPNYSSELNVNALLLGDSALYLCASSDRGRGYTFGSGTRLTVV.

The chain has TRBV12-3 or TRBV12-4 and TRBJ2-5; D not resolved. Trimming took 1 base from V and 5 from J, leaving 5 bases between them. The CDR3 loop spans 12 amino acids. The CDR3 DNA reads TGTGCCAGCAGTTTAGTCGGGGAGACCCAGTACTTC. Encoded protein: CASSLVGETQYF.

The chain couples TRBV28 to TRBJ1-2; a weak D match, TRBD1 (5 bases). CDR1 and CDR2 (germline): MDHEN, SYDVKM. V lost 4 bases, J lost 4 bases, and 7 bases lay in between. This CDR3 region has 12 residues. The DNA of the CDR3 is TGTGCCAGCAGTTACAGGACCTATGGCTACACCTTC. Translation: CASSYRTYGYTF.

In DNA, the CDR3 is TGTGCCAGCAGCTTAGGAGGACAGAATCAGCCCCAGCATTTT. It yields the protein CASSLGGQNQPQHF. The rearrangement uses TRBV7-9 and TRBJ1-5, with a tentative D call TRBD1 (6 bases). V gave up 1 base and J gave up 4 bases, with 8 bases separating them. This CDR3 has 14 amino acids. Germline V gives CDR1 SEHNR, CDR2 FQNEAQ (reference sequence).

This rearrangement joins TRBV19 to TRBJ2-1, with D tentatively TRBD1 (6 bases). This CDR3 region has 14 residues. Germline loops: CDR1 LNHDA, CDR2 SQIVND (reference sequence). V lost 6 bases, J lost 7 bases, and 16 bases lay in between. The CDR3 DNA reads as TGTGCCAGTAGACTCATCGCACAGGGTAATGAGCAGTTCTTC. Protein: CASRLIAQGNEQFF.

The chain carries TRBV5-1 and TRBJ1-2; 7 nucleotides align to TRBD1. This CDR3 is built from 16 residues. The V gene's germline CDR1 is SGHRS and CDR2 YFSETQ. Trimming at V came to 4 bases and at J to 7 bases, leaving 16 bases not matched to a gene. The CDR3 loop reads CASSITTGRGDGGYTF. CDR3 bases: TGCGCCAGCAGCATAACGACAGGGCGGGGGGACGGTGGCTACACCTTC.

The chain carries TRBV2 and TRBJ1-2, with 8 bases aligning to TRBD1. The CDR3 sequence is 14 residues long. The germline CDR1 and CDR2 sequences are SNHLY and FYNNEI. V lost 2 bases to trimming and J lost 4 bases; unmatched junction nucleotides: 3. The DNA of the CDR3 is TGTGCCAGCAGTGAACAGGGGGCAGCCTATGGCTACACCTTC. This encodes CASSEQGAAYGYTF.

J is TRBJ1-1 and V is TRBV11-2; 7 nucleotides agree with TRBD1. The CDR3 has 14 amino acids. Looked up from germline, CDR1 is SGHAT and CDR2 is FQNNGV. Germline trimming cut 2 bases from V and 12 bases from J; bases unmatched to any gene: 12. Written as DNA, the CDR3 is TGTGCCAGCAGCTTACTAACAGGGGCAGGGAAAACTTTCTTT. It encodes CASSLLTGAGKTFF. Together with reference TRBV11-2 and TRBJ1-1, the CDR3 gives the full variable domain: EAGVAQSPRYKIIEKRQSVAFWCNPISGHATLYWYQQILGQGPKLLIQFQNNGVVDDSQLPKDRFSAERLKGVDSTLKIQPAKLEDSAVYLCASSLLTGAGKTFFGQGTRLTVV.

The CDR3: CASSHSNTGELFF. Written as DNA, the CDR3 is TGTGCCAGCAGCCACTCGAACACCGGGGAGCTGTTTTTT. The rearrangement uses TRBV7-9 and TRBJ2-2; D gene ambiguous. The CDR3 totals 13 residues. Between the trimmed V and J ends, which lost 5 bases and 0 bases, there was a span of 4 bases. The germline V gene encodes CDR1 SEHNR and CDR2 FQNEAQ (reference sequence).

The V gene is TRBV5-1, the J gene TRBJ2-2; 12 nucleotides line up with TRBD2. The germline CDR1 and CDR2 sequences are SGHRS and YFSETQ. Germline trimming cut 4 bases from V and 5 bases from J; bases unmatched to any gene: 9. The CDR3 is 17 residues long. Here the CDR3 reads CASSPLAGGPETGELFF. The CDR3 region has the DNA TGCGCCAGCAGCCCCCTAGCGGGAGGGCCTGAAACCGGGGAGCTGTTTTTT. Full variable domain (rest looked up from reference TRBV5-1 and TRBJ2-2): KAGVTQTPRYLIKTRGQQVTLSCSPISGHRSVSWYQQTPGQGLQFLFEYFSETQRNKGNFPGRFSGRQFSNSRSEMNVSTLELGDSALYLCASSPLAGGPETGELFFGEGSRLTVL.

The V gene is TRBV2, the J gene TRBJ1-5, with D unresolved. Germline CDR1 and CDR2: SNHLY and FYNNEI. This CDR3 has 13 residues. The V end lost 7 bases, the J end lost 0 bases, and 7 bases lay between the germline ends. For the CDR3, the DNA is TGTGCCAGCATACTAAATAGCAATCAGCCCCAGCATTTT. As protein: CASILNSNQPQHF.

V usage is TRBV30 and J usage is TRBJ1-2, with 12 bases aligning to TRBD1. V shed 1 base, J shed 13 bases, and the junction held 16 bases outside the gene matches. Germline loops: CDR1 GTSNPN, CDR2 SVGIG (reference sequence). This CDR3 has 16 residues. The CDR3: CAWSERDRGPAFIPTF. The CDR3 region has the DNA TGTGCCTGGAGTGAAAGGGACAGGGGGCCTGCTTTTATCCCCACCTTC.

The chain links TRBV30 to TRBJ2-2; 7 bases map to TRBD1. CDR1 and CDR2 from the germline V gene are GTSNPN and SVGIG (reference sequence). CDR3 length: 14 amino acids. The V gene end was trimmed by 4 bases and the J gene end by 2 bases; junction bases not matched to a gene: 4. CDR3 sequence: CAWNRDSNTGELFF. The CDR3 nucleotides are TGTGCCTGGAATCGGGACAGTAACACCGGGGAGCTGTTTTTT.

This sequence joins TRBV7-3 and TRBJ2-1; 10 bases align to TRBD2. The V and J ends lost 4 bases and 4 bases, in that order; junction bases with no gene match: 13. Germline V CDR1 and CDR2: SGHTA, FQGTGA. CDR3 size: 18 residues. The CDR3 is CASSSSNPLAGEYNEQFF. CDR3 sequence (DNA): TGTGCCAGCAGCTCCTCAAACCCCCTAGCGGGAGAATACAATGAGCAGTTCTTC.

The rearrangement uses TRBV7-6 and TRBJ1-3; tentative D call: TRBD1 (5 bases). The CDR3 contains 17 residues. V lost 0 bases to trimming and J lost 4 bases, with 16 bases between them. Germline V gene sequence: CDR1 SGHVS, CDR2 FNYEAQ. The CDR3 DNA is TGTGCCAGCAGCTTAGCGGCTAAGGGGAACCAGGGAAACACCATATATTTT. Translated, it gives CASSLAAKGNQGNTIYF.

The chain is built from TRBV6-5 and TRBJ2-1; TRBD2 agrees at 9 bases. Germline V lookup: CDR1 MNHEY, CDR2 SVGAGI. The V segment lost 2 bases and the J segment 4 bases; nucleotides outside the gene matches: 6. The CDR3 covers 16 residues. In DNA form, the CDR3 reads TGTGCCAGCAGTTACGAAGCGGGAGGTATGTACAATGAGCAGTTCTTC. Translated, it gives CASSYEAGGMYNEQFF.